This T cell receptor (beta chain) was documented in a study of shared clonotypes between healthy human individuals. TCRdb's table, derived via immunoSEQ multiplex PCR, lists solely in-frame clones and lacks some. The repertoire holds 2 million or so clones, with approximately 95% as singletons. The sequenced sample consisted of naive CD4+ T cells sorted from blood. This sample's subset: CD45RA+ positively selected. The receptor comes from a man between 18 and 29 years old in good health.

For the CDR3, the DNA is TGTGCCAGCATCACAGGGGGAACCTACGAGCAGTACTTC. It translates to CASITGGTYEQYF. The V call is TRBV5-5, the J call TRBJ2-7; 8 positions agree with TRBD1. The CDR3 runs 13 residues. J was trimmed by 2 bases and V by 6 bases; bases with no gene match: 4. Germline values: CDR1 SGHKS, CDR2 YYEKEE (reference sequence).